The clone carrying this T cell receptor (beta chain) was detected many times. Germline CDR1 SGHVS, CDR2 FQNEAQ. The CDR3 loop spans 15 amino acids. Trimming shortened V by 2 bases and J by 1 base, and 9 bases separated the two germline ends. The sample belongs to a study of T cells in Graves' hyperthyroidism and ophthalmopathy. RNA transcripts gave rise to amplified TCR beta CDR3 regions. The TCR CDR3 first-round RT-PCR relied on the HTBI primer set. TCRdb re-analysed the multiplex PCR reads in MiXCR, keeping a single row per CDR3 protein. The table has 480,000 or so distinct CDR3 sequences, about 45% seen once.

This TCR came from an adult woman with Graves' disease, either hyperthyroidism or ophthalmopathy (not recorded which). The chain has TRBV7-8 and TRBJ1-5; D not certain. The sample was peripheral blood or thyroid tissue (not recorded which). The CDR3 loop is CASSLSSQSNQPQHF. In nucleotides, the CDR3 is TGTGCCAGCAGCTTATCCTCCCAGAGCAATCAGCCCCAGCATTTT.